Presented here are 30 T cell receptor beta chains from one specimen sequenced in a study of PD-1 blockade in classical Hodgkin lymphoma. Brentuximab vedotin exposure varied among the patients, all of whom had relapsed after autologous stem cell transplantation. Assay: immunoSEQ multiplex PCR; the TCRdb copy retains only in-frame clones and omits some. The sample lists approximately 37,000 clones, roughly 78% occurring once. Sequences were derived from peripheral blood mononuclear cells (PBMCs), sampled at baseline. These receptors were obtained from a human donor with classical Hodgkin lymphoma.

The chain carries TRBV30 and TRBJ1-2, with 8 bases that match TRBD1. Unmatched junction bases numbered 11, after V lost 0 bases and J lost 8 bases. This CDR3 comprises 15 residues. Germline V gene sequence: CDR1 GTSNPN, CDR2 SVGIG (reference sequence). The CDR3 bases are TGTGCCTGGAGTGTAGGGAACAGGGGGTCGGGGGGCTACACCTTC. It translates to CAWSVGNRGSGGYTF.

The V call is TRBV6-1, the J call TRBJ2-3; tentatively, D is TRBD1 (5 bases). Germline CDR1 reads MNHNS; CDR2 reads SASEGT. CDR3 size: 14 residues. Trimming removed 4 bases from V and 0 bases from J, with 8 bases in between. The CDR3 sequence: CASSAQDSTDTQYF. In nucleotides, the CDR3 is TGTGCCAGCAGTGCACAGGATAGCACAGATACGCAGTATTTT.

This chain links TRBV6-6 with TRBJ2-7, with D possibly TRBD1 on 5 matching bases. V was pared by 2 bases and J by 2 bases, with 13 bases between. CDR3 length equals 15 residues. CDR1 MNHNY and CDR2 SVGAGI come from the germline V gene (reference sequence). CDR3 in amino acids: CASSYGALRAYEQYF. DNA for the CDR3: TGTGCCAGCAGTTACGGGGCGCTTAGGGCCTACGAGCAGTACTTC.

The V and J genes are TRBV6-6 and TRBJ1-4; no firm D call. V was trimmed by 2 bases and J by 8 bases, leaving 6 bases between them. The CDR3 has 12 amino acids. Germline values: CDR1 MNHNY, CDR2 SVGAGI (reference sequence). CDR3 region: CASSYDYEKLFF. DNA for the CDR3: TGTGCCAGCAGTTACGATTACGAAAAACTGTTTTTT.

The CDR3 region is CASSVGTGAEWGQYF. DNA for the CDR3: TGTGCCAGCAGCGTAGGGACAGGGGCTGAGTGGGGGCAGTACTTC. The chain links TRBV9 to TRBJ2-7; 9 positions agree with TRBD1. Germline V CDR1 and CDR2: SGDLS, YYNGEE. Unmatched junction bases numbered 10, after V lost 0 bases and J lost 9 bases. CDR3 size: 15 residues. The variable domain in full, completed from reference TRBV9 and TRBJ2-7, reads DSGVTQTPKHLITATGQRVTLRCSPRSGDLSVYWYQQSLDQGLQFLIQYYNGEERAKGNILERFSAQQFPDLHSELNLSSLELGDSALYFCASSVGTGAEWGQYFGPGTRLTVT.

The gene calls are TRBV5-4 and TRBJ2-7, with 7 nucleotides matching TRBD1. From germline, CDR1 is SGHNT and CDR2 YYREEE (reference sequence). This CDR3 is built from 14 residues. Unmatched junction bases numbered 6, after V lost 4 bases and J lost 2 bases. The CDR3 sequence: CASSPGQDTYEQYF. CDR3 sequence (DNA): TGTGCCAGCAGCCCCGGACAGGATACCTACGAGCAGTACTTC.

The chain couples TRBV7-9 to TRBJ1-1, with D tentatively TRBD1 (5 bases). The length of the CDR3 is 15 residues. With 2 bases removed from V and 7 bases from J, the gap between germline ends came to 17 bases. Per the germline V gene, CDR1 is SEHNR and CDR2 is FQNEAQ (reference sequence). This CDR3 is CASSLRRGPGVEAFF. CDR3 DNA: TGTGCCAGCAGCTTAAGGAGGGGACCCGGGGTTGAAGCTTTCTTT. Full variable domain (missing parts from reference TRBV7-9 and TRBJ1-1): DTGVSQNPRHKITKRGQNVTFRCDPISEHNRLYWYRQTLGQGPEFLTYFQNEAQLEKSRLLSDRFSAERPKGSFSTLEIQRTEQGDSAMYLCASSLRRGPGVEAFFGQGTRLTVV.

The chain joins TRBV9 to TRBJ1-1; TRBD1 agrees at 8 bases. Germline assignment: CDR1 SGDLS and CDR2 YYNGEE. The length of the CDR3 is 13 residues. The V gene end was trimmed by 4 bases and the J gene end by 4 bases; junction bases not matched to a gene: 3. The CDR3 protein is CASSTGGATEAFF. The CDR3 nucleotides are TGTGCCAGCAGCACAGGGGGTGCCACTGAAGCTTTCTTT. Drawing the rest from reference TRBV9 and TRBJ1-1, the complete variable domain is DSGVTQTPKHLITATGQRVTLRCSPRSGDLSVYWYQQSLDQGLQFLIQYYNGEERAKGNILERFSAQQFPDLHSELNLSSLELGDSALYFCASSTGGATEAFFGQGTRLTVV.

The chain recombines TRBV7-3 with TRBJ2-7, with D maybe TRBD2 (6 bases). The length of the CDR3 is 12 residues. The germline CDR1 and CDR2 sequences are SGHTA and FQGTGA. V was shortened by 4 bases and J by 12 bases, with 16 bases between the two germline ends. The CDR3 DNA follows: TGTGCCAGCAGCTGGGGAGGTGGGGGTGCGTACTTC. This gives the protein CASSWGGGGAYF.

On this clone: Other DNA sequences in the same sample also yield this CDR3. The rearrangement uses TRBV18 and TRBJ2-5; 7 bases are a match to TRBD1. The length of the CDR3 is 14 residues. The trim removed 4 bases at V and 1 base at J, leaving 3 bases unmatched. The germline V gene has CDR1 KGHSH and CDR2 LQKENI. The chain's CDR3 is CASSRRDSQETQYF. In nucleotides, the CDR3 is TGTGCCAGCTCACGACGGGACAGCCAAGAGACCCAGTACTTC.

The chain joins TRBV5-6 to TRBJ2-7; 7 bases match TRBD1. The CDR3 consists of 14 residues. Per the germline V gene, CDR1 is SGHDT and CDR2 is YYEEEE. The V gene end was trimmed by 4 bases and the J gene end by 0 bases; junction bases not matched to a gene: 4. DNA of the CDR3: TGTGCCAGCAGCCGTCGGACAGGCTCCTACGAGCAGTACTTC. This codes for CASSRRTGSYEQYF.

Only a few counts were recorded for this clone. The chain links TRBV5-1 to TRBJ1-5; TRBD1 matches 10 bases. The V and J ends lost 4 bases and 7 bases, in that order; junction bases with no gene match: 8. Germline V gene sequence: CDR1 SGHRS, CDR2 YFSETQ. This CDR3 region has 15 residues. CDR3 loop: CASSTGDRGTQPQHF. Here the CDR3 DNA reads TGCGCCAGCAGCACTGGGGACAGGGGAACCCAGCCCCAGCATTTT.

This rearrangement joins TRBV7-9 to TRBJ1-1; 11 nucleotides line up with TRBD1. J gave up 5 bases and V 5 bases, and 1 base lay outside the gene matches. The CDR3 runs 13 residues. Germline lookup yields CDR1 SEHNR and CDR2 FQNEAQ (reference sequence). For the CDR3, the DNA is TGTGCCAGCAGCCGGGACAGGGGGACTGAAGCTTTCTTT. This sequence encodes CASSRDRGTEAFF.

This clone was observed a handful of times. The rearrangement links TRBV10-2 to TRBJ1-3; D not resolved. Germline-derived CDR1 and CDR2 are WSHSY and SAAADI. The CDR3 loop spans 15 amino acids. Trimming left V 6 bases short and J 3 bases short, with 15 bases between. CDR3 DNA sequence: TGCGCCAGCAGCGACGGTATCTCGTTTGGAAACACCATATATTTT. As protein: CASSDGISFGNTIYF.

The V and J genes are TRBV6-6 and TRBJ1-1; D is unclear. Trimming took 2 bases from V and 7 from J, leaving 8 bases between them. Germline-derived CDR1 and CDR2 are MNHNY and SVGAGI (reference sequence). The CDR3 runs to 12 residues. The CDR3 loop reads CASSYTRFEAFF. The CDR3, as DNA: TGTGCCAGCAGTTACACCCGTTTTGAAGCTTTCTTT.

The rearrangement joins TRBV4-3 to TRBJ2-5; 11 nucleotides agree with TRBD2. This CDR3 comprises 16 residues. With V trimmed by 0 bases and J by 4 bases, 4 bases remained unmatched. Germline loops: CDR1 LGHNA, CDR2 YSLEER. In nucleotides, the CDR3 is TGCGCCAGCAGCCAAGATTCGCTAGCGGGGGGAGAGACCCAGTACTTC. It encodes CASSQDSLAGGETQYF.

The gene calls are TRBV5-5 and TRBJ2-3; tentatively, D is TRBD1 (6 bases). CDR3 size: 14 residues. Germline CDR1 reads SGHKS; CDR2 reads YYEKEE (reference sequence). V was pared by 4 bases and J by 5 bases, with 14 bases between. The DNA for the CDR3 is TGTGCCAGCAGCCGCAGGGGATTTAGAGATACGCAGTATTTT. It translates to CASSRRGFRDTQYF. The full variable domain, in which reference TRBV5-5 and TRBJ2-3 provide the parts outside the CDR3, is DAGVTQSPTHLIKTRGQQVTLRCSPISGHKSVSWYQQVLGQGPQFIFQYYEKEERGRGNFPDRFSARQFPNYSSELNVNALLLGDSALYLCASSRRGFRDTQYFGPGTRLTVL.

The gene calls are TRBV4-2 and TRBJ2-5; the D gene is possibly TRBD1 (6 bases). CDR1 LGHNA and CDR2 YNFKEQ come from the germline V gene. The CDR3 is 15 amino acids. V gave up 2 bases and J gave up 4 bases, with 14 bases separating them. The CDR3 sequence is CASSQSQIGGETQYF. The DNA of the CDR3 is TGTGCCAGCAGCCAATCCCAGATAGGGGGAGAGACCCAGTACTTC.

The gene calls are TRBV7-2 and TRBJ2-7, with 8 bases lining up with TRBD1. Germline V CDR1 and CDR2: SGHTA, FQGNSA. The trim removed 5 bases at V and 5 bases at J, leaving 5 bases unmatched. The CDR3 length is 13 residues. The CDR3 bases are TGTGCCAGCAGCACTCGGACAGGGAACGAGCAGTACTTC. Translation gives CASSTRTGNEQYF.

The chain is built from TRBV9 and TRBJ2-5; 9 bases map to TRBD2. Trimming took 6 bases from V and 5 from J; bases not matched to a gene: 8. The CDR3 is 14 residues long. Germline CDR1 is SGDLS and CDR2 is YYNGEE. Here the CDR3 reads CASNRGLAKETQYF. The CDR3 region has the DNA TGTGCCAGCAACCGAGGACTAGCGAAGGAGACCCAGTACTTC.

The chain employs TRBV5-4 and TRBJ2-1, with a tentative D call TRBD1 (6 bases). The CDR3 extends over 16 amino acids. V lost 5 bases to trimming and J lost 0 bases, with 15 bases between them. Germline V gives CDR1 SGHNT, CDR2 YYREEE (reference sequence). CDR3 DNA sequence: TGTGCCAGCAGTCGGGACATTCAAAGCTCCTACAATGAGCAGTTCTTC. Translated: CASSRDIQSSYNEQFF.

J is TRBJ2-3 and V is TRBV11-2; D not resolved. This CDR3 is built from 13 residues. CDR1 is SGHAT and CDR2 is FQNNGV in the germline V gene. V dropped 4 bases and J dropped 1 base, with 6 bases sitting between them. CDR3 residues: CASSSYGTDTQYF. CDR3 DNA: TGTGCCAGCAGCTCGTACGGCACAGATACGCAGTATTTT.

This chain uses TRBV9 with TRBJ2-6; no definite D call. The V and J ends lost 2 bases and 2 bases respectively, with 8 bases between them. This CDR3 comprises 15 residues. Germline V gives CDR1 SGDLS, CDR2 YYNGEE. CDR3 DNA: TGTGCCAGCAGCGTCTTCCTGGCTGGGGCCAACGTCCTGACTTTC. Protein: CASSVFLAGANVLTF.

CDR3 region: CASGKSSAETQYF. The CDR3 DNA is TGTGCTAGTGGGAAGAGTAGCGCGGAGACCCAGTACTTC. The chain joins TRBV12-5 to TRBJ2-5, with D possibly being TRBD2 (5 bases). The germline V and J ends were trimmed by 6 bases and 5 bases, with 13 bases remaining between them. In germline, CDR1 is LGHNT, CDR2 FRNRAP. The CDR3 has 13 residues.

V usage is TRBV21-1 and J usage is TRBJ2-3. TRBV21-1 corresponds to a pseudogene. The CDR3 has 19 residues. CDR3 protein: CASSKNGTLQTDNTDTQYF. The CDR3 bases are TGTGCCAGCAGCAAAAACGGGACGCTACAGACCGATAACACAGATACGCAGTATTTT.

The chain is built from TRBV9 and TRBJ2-2; 12 nucleotides line up with TRBD2. Germline CDR1 reads SGDLS; CDR2 reads YYNGEE. The CDR3 runs 18 residues. V was pared by 4 bases and J by 4 bases, with 11 bases of the junction left unmatched. CDR3 nucleotide sequence: TGTGCCAGCAGCTTCTCTAGCGGGGGGGCCTCGGGCACCGGGGAGCTGTTTTTT. Encoded protein: CASSFSSGGASGTGELFF.

The chain joins TRBV5-4 to TRBJ1-4; D unclear. There are 15 residues in the CDR3. With 0 bases removed from V and 0 bases from J, the gap between germline ends came to 6 bases. Germline V CDR1 and CDR2: SGHNT, YYREEE (reference sequence). The CDR3 here is CASSLGGTTNEKLFF. CDR3 bases: TGTGCCAGCAGCTTGGGAGGTACAACTAATGAAAAACTGTTTTTT.

This clone was recorded only once. V gene TRBV6-1 combines with J gene TRBJ2-7, with D possibly matching TRBD2 (6 bases). Trimming took off 8 bases at V and 6 bases at J, with 14 bases between the two ends. CDR1 and CDR2 from the germline V gene are MNHNS and SASEGT. The CDR3 is 12 residues long. In DNA, the CDR3 is TGTGCCAGCGCCTACAGGCGGGGCGAGCAGTACTTC. Translation gives CASAYRRGEQYF.

This chain links TRBV7-2 with TRBJ2-7; D may be TRBD2 (7 bases). Per the germline V gene, CDR1 is SGHTA and CDR2 is FQGNSA. The ends were cut back, 3 bases at V and 3 bases at J, with 12 bases in the middle. This CDR3 region has 14 residues. The CDR3 nucleotides are TGTGCCAGCAGCTTTACGGGGGGCTTCTACGAGCAGTACTTC. The encoded protein is CASSFTGGFYEQYF. The full variable domain, completed using reference TRBV7-2 and TRBJ2-7, is GAGVSQSPSNKVTEKGKDVELRCDPISGHTALYWYRQSLGQGLEFLIYFQGNSAPDKSGLPSDRFSAERTGGSVSTLTIQRTQQEDSAVYLCASSFTGGFYEQYFGPGTRLTVT.

The rearrangement joins TRBV11-2 to TRBJ2-3; D is undetermined. The CDR3 sequence is 15 residues long. Germline lookup yields CDR1 SGHAT and CDR2 FQNNGV. V was shortened by 1 base and J by 0 bases, with 8 bases between the two germline ends. Here the CDR3 reads CASSLVLTSTDTQYF. In DNA form, the CDR3 reads TGTGCCAGCAGCTTAGTACTTACTAGCACAGATACGCAGTATTTT. The variable domain in full, with the rest retrieved from reference TRBV11-2 and TRBJ2-3, is EAGVAQSPRYKIIEKRQSVAFWCNPISGHATLYWYQQILGQGPKLLIQFQNNGVVDDSQLPKDRFSAERLKGVDSTLKIQPAKLEDSAVYLCASSLVLTSTDTQYFGPGTRLTVL.